Listed here are 29 T cell receptor beta chains from one sample, sequenced in a study of CD8+ T cells in alopecia areata. Sequencing templates came from extracted RNA that was reverse transcribed into cDNA. TCRdb's copy holds only in-frame clones and misses some; the assay was immunoSEQ multiplex PCR. The repertoire holds 110,000 or so clones, with 45% to 60% as singletons. The source material was NKG2D-low CD8+ T cells sorted from blood. The receptors here all came from a human donor with alopecia areata.

This clone occurred once. The J gene is TRBJ2-5, the V gene TRBV7-8, with a tentative D call TRBD1 (6 bases). The germline V gene has CDR1 SGHVS and CDR2 FQNEAQ. V lost 6 bases to trimming and J lost 7 bases, with 24 bases between them. The CDR3 is 16 residues long. CDR3 DNA: TGTGCCAGCAGTCGGACCCCCCGGACAGCTCTGGGGACCCAGTACTTC. Its translation: CASSRTPRTALGTQYF.

This clone was seen only a few times. The chain recombines TRBV29-1 with TRBJ2-1; D not resolved. The CDR3 loop spans 14 amino acids. The germline V gene has CDR1 SQVTM and CDR2 ANQGSEA. Trimming pared 1 base from V and 5 bases from J, leaving 12 bases between. CDR3 protein: CSVEGLNSNNEQFF. For the CDR3, the DNA is TGCAGCGTTGAAGGTCTCAATTCCAACAATGAGCAGTTCTTC.

This clone appeared a few times. The V call is TRBV2, the J call TRBJ2-1, with TRBD2 identical over 8 bases. Unmatched junction bases numbered 4, after V lost 7 bases and J lost 5 bases. The CDR3 consists of 13 residues. Germline CDR1 is SNHLY and CDR2 is FYNNEI. CDR3 nucleotides: TGTGCCAGCAACGGGGGGGAGAACAATGAGCAGTTCTTC. As protein: CASNGGENNEQFF.

The chain couples TRBV6-5 to TRBJ1-5, with TRBD1 identical over 9 bases. With V trimmed by 8 bases and J by 2 bases, 4 bases remained unmatched. Germline assignment: CDR1 MNHEY and CDR2 SVGAGI. The CDR3 contains 14 residues. The CDR3 DNA follows: TGTGCCAGCGGGAGACAGGGGGGCAATCAGCCCCAGCATTTT. It translates to CASGRQGGNQPQHF.

This clone was seen a handful of times. The rearrangement uses TRBV29-1 and TRBJ2-3, with 12 bases aligning to TRBD2. Germline V gene data show CDR1 as SQVTM and CDR2 as ANQGSEA. J lost 5 bases, V lost 6 bases, and 9 bases had no gene match. This CDR3 spans 15 amino acids. CDR3 loop: CSVLASGRAEDTQYF. In nucleotides, the CDR3 is TGCAGCGTATTGGCTAGCGGGAGGGCCGAAGATACGCAGTATTTT.

The chain combines TRBV7-9 with TRBJ2-1; no reliable D call. Trimming pared 5 bases from V and 7 bases from J, leaving 6 bases between. Germline V lookup: CDR1 SEHNR, CDR2 FQNEAQ (reference sequence). The CDR3 loop spans 11 amino acids. The CDR3 is CASSDGNEQFF. The DNA of the CDR3 is TGTGCCAGCAGCGACGGAAATGAGCAGTTCTTC.

This chain uses TRBV4-1 with TRBJ1-1, with TRBD1 as a possible D gene (6 bases). The CDR3 consists of 13 residues. In germline, CDR1 is MGHRA, CDR2 YSYEKL. Trimming shortened V by 3 bases and J by 8 bases, and 13 bases separated the two germline ends. DNA for the CDR3: TGCGCCAGCAGCCATTATTCGGGACAAGAAGCTTTCTTT. It specifies CASSHYSGQEAFF.

This rearrangement joins TRBV21-1 to TRBJ2-7; the table assigns TRBD1, which was not confirmed against the DNA. TRBV21-1 corresponds to a pseudogene. This CDR3 has 14 amino acids. The CDR3 region is CASNGQGLSYEQYF. Written as DNA, the CDR3 is TGTGCCAGCAACGGACAGGGACTCTCCTACGAGCAGTACTTC.

The genes are TRBV6-5 and TRBJ2-3, with unresolved D. Trimming removed 3 bases at V and 4 bases at J, with 11 bases between. CDR3 length: 14 residues. Germline-derived CDR1 and CDR2 are MNHEY and SVGAGI. CDR3 loop: CASSYRGSADTQYF. The CDR3 DNA reads TGTGCCAGCAGTTATAGAGGATCCGCAGATACGCAGTATTTT.

CDR3 residues: CASSIWGGIDTGELFF. The CDR3 nucleotides are TGTGCCAGCAGCATTTGGGGCGGGATAGACACCGGGGAGCTGTTTTTT. The chain links TRBV21-1 to TRBJ2-2; the table's TRBD2 call for D was not verified on the DNA. TRBV21-1 is a documented pseudogene. This CDR3 spans 16 amino acids.

The chain recombines TRBV9 with TRBJ2-2, with D tentatively TRBD2 (7 bases). Per germline, CDR1 SGDLS and CDR2 YYNGEE. V was cut by 3 bases and J by 4 bases, with 13 bases left in between. This CDR3 comprises 15 residues. The chain's CDR3 is CASSAWGGGTGELFF. CDR3 bases: TGTGCCAGCAGCGCGTGGGGGGGCGGCACCGGGGAGCTGTTTTTT.

The chain carries TRBV9 and TRBJ2-3, with D possibly TRBD1 on 6 matching bases. V lost 2 bases and J lost 0, with 13 bases in between. Germline V CDR1 and CDR2: SGDLS, YYNGEE. The CDR3 sequence is 16 residues long. The CDR3 DNA follows: TGTGCCAGCAGCGTCTATGGGGGCTCTAGCACAGATACGCAGTATTTT. This sequence encodes CASSVYGGSSTDTQYF.

In this sample, this clone turned up a few times. V gene TRBV28 combines with J gene TRBJ2-1; 9 bases fit TRBD1. There are 14 residues in the CDR3. Germline CDR1 and CDR2: MDHEN and SYDVKM. V lost 7 bases and J lost 10; bases outside the gene matches: 11. The DNA for the CDR3 is TGTGCCAGCACCCCGGGACAGGGTACGGCAGAGCAGTTCTTC. It codes for CASTPGQGTAEQFF.

The V and J genes are TRBV5-6 and TRBJ2-7; 10 bases match TRBD1. CDR1 is SGHDT, CDR2 YYEEEE, per germline. The ends lost 6 bases at V and 6 bases at J; junction bases unmatched: 6. The CDR3 consists of 13 residues. This chain's CDR3 is CASTAGTGVEQYF. In DNA form, the CDR3 reads TGTGCCAGCACGGCCGGGACAGGGGTCGAGCAGTACTTC. Using reference TRBV5-6 and TRBJ2-7 for the parts outside the CDR3, the full variable domain is DAGVTQSPTHLIKTRGQQVTLRCSPKSGHDTVSWYQQALGQGPQFIFQYYEEEERQRGNFPDRFSGHQFPNYSSELNVNALLLGDSALYLCASTAGTGVEQYFGPGTRLTVT.

This rearrangement joins TRBV10-3 to TRBJ2-3; 7 nucleotides match TRBD2. The CDR3 is 14 amino acids. Trimming took 3 bases from V and 2 from J; bases not matched to a gene: 2. Germline lookup yields CDR1 ENHRY and CDR2 SYGVKD. CDR3 DNA sequence: TGTGCCATCAGTGATCAGCGGGACACAGATACGCAGTATTTT. Translating gives CAISDQRDTDTQYF.

V is TRBV7-9 and J is TRBJ1-3; D is undetermined. V lost 1 base, J lost 0 bases, and 7 bases lay in between. The CDR3 runs to 15 residues. In germline, CDR1 is SEHNR, CDR2 FQNEAQ (reference sequence). CDR3 sequence: CASSLGWSSGNTIYF. CDR3 nucleotide sequence: TGTGCCAGCAGCTTAGGCTGGAGCTCTGGAAACACCATATATTTT.

A single count supports this clone. This sequence joins TRBV4-2 and TRBJ2-7; no reliable D call. The CDR3 length is 12 residues. The germline CDR1 and CDR2 sequences are LGHNA and YNFKEQ. V was pared by 1 base and J by 5 bases, with 6 bases between. The CDR3 nucleotides read TGTGCCAGCAGCCAAGCAGGAAACGAGCAGTACTTC. Its translation is CASSQAGNEQYF.

In its sample, this clone was seen once. The chain links TRBV27 to TRBJ2-3; TRBD2 matches 8 bases. V lost 8 bases to trimming and J lost 0 bases; unmatched junction nucleotides: 4. CDR3 length equals 14 residues. From germline, CDR1 is MNHEY and CDR2 SMNVEV (reference sequence). The CDR3 DNA reads as TGTGCCAGCGGGTTAGCGGGGAGCACAGATACGCAGTATTTT. Its translation is CASGLAGSTDTQYF.

The chain uses TRBV28 and TRBJ1-2; D unclear. V was pared by 3 bases and J by 4 bases, with 9 bases between. The CDR3 spans 13 residues. The germline CDR1 and CDR2 sequences are MDHEN and SYDVKM. This chain's CDR3 is CASSFERFYGYTF. The DNA of the CDR3 is TGTGCCAGCAGTTTTGAGCGATTCTATGGCTACACCTTC.

The chain couples TRBV5-1 to TRBJ2-7, with 7 bases that match TRBD1. The CDR3 contains 14 residues. Germline values: CDR1 SGHRS, CDR2 YFSETQ. J lost 3 bases, V lost 5 bases, and 8 bases had no gene match. CDR3 region: CASSFRQGYYEQYF. CDR3 sequence (DNA): TGCGCCAGCAGTTTCAGACAGGGTTACTACGAGCAGTACTTC.

As DNA, the CDR3 is TGTGCCAGTAGTATAGATCGGGTTGGCTACACCTTC. Translation gives CASSIDRVGYTF. The rearrangement links TRBV19 to TRBJ1-2; no reliable D call. Germline V CDR1 and CDR2: LNHDA, SQIVND (reference sequence). The CDR3 length is 12 residues. V was trimmed by 0 bases and J by 7 bases, leaving 6 bases between them.

This clone was observed a single time. The rearrangement uses TRBV11-2 and TRBJ1-1; D is possibly TRBD1 (5 bases). The CDR3 contains 12 residues. CDR1 is SGHAT, CDR2 FQNNGV, per germline. Trimming took off 6 bases at V and 5 bases at J, with 10 bases between the two ends. In DNA form, the CDR3 reads TGTGCCAGCAGACTACCAGGGACTGAAGCTTTCTTT. It is translated as CASRLPGTEAFF.

This chain uses TRBV7-9 with TRBJ1-2, with D unclear. V lost 3 bases and J lost 6, with 8 bases in between. Germline lookup yields CDR1 SEHNR and CDR2 FQNEAQ (reference sequence). CDR3 length: 12 amino acids. Here the CDR3 DNA reads TGTGCCAGCAGCTTTATAACGGATGGCTACACCTTC. Residues: CASSFITDGYTF.

This sequence joins TRBV27 and TRBJ1-2, with D unclear. Trimming removed 2 bases at V and 3 bases at J, with 16 bases between. The CDR3 is made up of 16 amino acids. Germline V CDR1 and CDR2: MNHEY, SMNVEV (reference sequence). This CDR3 reads CASSLSDAGGYYGYTF. In DNA form, the CDR3 reads TGTGCCAGCAGTTTAAGTGATGCCGGTGGGTACTATGGCTACACCTTC.

The chain combines TRBV4-1 with TRBJ1-1; D ambiguous. Germline CDR1 reads MGHRA; CDR2 reads YSYEKL. The ends were cut back, 1 base at V and 4 bases at J, with 10 bases in the middle. This CDR3 is 14 amino acids long. The CDR3 protein is CASSQVWEGTEAFF. CDR3 nucleotide sequence: TGCGCCAGCAGCCAAGTTTGGGAGGGCACTGAAGCTTTCTTT.

V and J are TRBV7-6 and TRBJ2-5; D might be TRBD1 (7 bases). V was pared by 5 bases and J by 4 bases, with 17 bases between. The CDR3 has 15 residues. Germline loops: CDR1 SGHVS, CDR2 FNYEAQ. The CDR3 nucleotides read TGTGCCAGCAGCAAGACAGGGACGGGGGTAGAGACCCAGTACTTC. Encoded protein: CASSKTGTGVETQYF.

The V and J genes are TRBV5-6 and TRBJ2-3, with 8 bases identical to TRBD1. V lost 4 bases and J lost 0; bases outside the gene matches: 4. Germline CDR1 is SGHDT and CDR2 is YYEEEE. This CDR3 spans 15 amino acids. CDR3 sequence: CASSLGDRSTDTQYF. The DNA for the CDR3 is TGTGCCAGCAGCCTGGGGGACAGGAGCACAGATACGCAGTATTTT. Full variable domain (rest looked up from reference TRBV5-6 and TRBJ2-3): DAGVTQSPTHLIKTRGQQVTLRCSPKSGHDTVSWYQQALGQGPQFIFQYYEEEERQRGNFPDRFSGHQFPNYSSELNVNALLLGDSALYLCASSLGDRSTDTQYFGPGTRLTVL.

This clone was picked up a small number of times. The gene calls are TRBV27 and TRBJ1-1; TRBD1 might be the D (5 bases). CDR1 is MNHEY, CDR2 SMNVEV, per germline (reference sequence). Trimming removed 1 base from V and 11 bases from J, with 17 bases in between. This CDR3 spans 14 amino acids. CDR3: CASSLFRAGEEAFF. CDR3 nucleotide sequence: TGTGCCAGCAGTTTATTCAGGGCGGGGGAGGAGGCTTTCTTT.

This clone was seen only once. At the DNA level, this CDR3 is encoded by other sequences in the same sample as well. The genes are TRBV6-6 and TRBJ2-1, with D unclear. The V and J ends lost 2 bases and 7 bases respectively, with 6 bases between them. Looked up from germline, CDR1 is MNHNY and CDR2 is SVGAGI (reference sequence). The length of the CDR3 is 12 residues. The CDR3 DNA follows: TGTGCCAGCAGTTACGGGGATAATGAGCAGTTCTTC. Residues: CASSYGDNEQFF.